Presented here are 9 T cell receptor beta chains from one specimen sequenced in a study of cytomegalovirus exposure and HLA in healthy donors. Use of 60 Vbeta and 13 Jbeta primers characterized the PCR. Using immunoSEQ multiplex PCR, the repertoire was profiled, and TCRdb retains in-frame clones only, with some absent. The sample lists 150,000 to 170,000 clones, 70% to 80% occurring once. The sample taken for sequencing was PBMCs. These receptors all come from a man aged 30 to 45 in good health and CMV-seropositive.

This chain joins TRBV7-6 and TRBJ2-3, with TRBD2 matching 12 bases. V dropped 6 bases and J dropped 3; count of bases not matched to a gene: 7. Germline V gene lookup returns CDR1 SGHVS and CDR2 FNYEAQ. This CDR3 is 16 amino acids long. CDR3 DNA: TGTGCCAGCAGTCTACTAGCGGGGGGACCGACAGATACGCAGTATTTT. Amino acid sequence: CASSLLAGGPTDTQYF.

This sequence joins TRBV7-9 and TRBJ2-2; 7 nucleotides align to TRBD1. V shed 6 bases, J shed 6 bases, and the junction held 7 bases outside the gene matches. CDR1 is SEHNR and CDR2 is FQNEAQ in the germline V gene (reference sequence). This CDR3 region has 14 residues. CDR3 sequence: CASRPGQAAGELFF. CDR3 bases: TGTGCCAGCAGACCTGGACAGGCGGCCGGGGAGCTGTTTTTT.

This clone was recorded once. V usage is TRBV5-8 and J usage is TRBJ2-1; 7 bases are a match to TRBD1. The germline V gene has CDR1 SGHTS and CDR2 YDEGEE. The CDR3 has 15 residues. V lost 2 bases to trimming and J lost 4 bases; unmatched junction nucleotides: 6. CDR3 DNA sequence: TGTGCCAGCAGCTTTTCAAGGGGGCAATACAATGAGCAGTTCTTC. Its protein product is CASSFSRGQYNEQFF.

This clone was detected once. This chain connects TRBV5-4 to TRBJ2-5, with D tentatively TRBD2 (6 bases). CDR3 size: 14 residues. The V gene lost 4 bases and the J gene lost 5 bases, with 15 bases spanning the gap. Per the germline V gene, CDR1 is SGHNT and CDR2 is YYREEE (reference sequence). CDR3 bases: TGTGCCAGCAGCACTGGAGGGAGGTCGGAGACCCAGTACTTC. It specifies CASSTGGRSETQYF.

The rearrangement links TRBV5-6 to TRBJ2-5, with D hard to call. The end of the DNA fits TRBJ2-7 better, so the J call may be wrong. The CDR3 contains 12 residues. Per the germline V gene, CDR1 is SGHDT and CDR2 is YYEEEE. The CDR3 region is CASSLSIYEQYF. For the CDR3, the DNA is TGTGCCAGCAGCTTGAGCATTTACGAGCAGTACTTC.

The gene calls are TRBV7-8 and TRBJ1-1; 7 bases are a match to TRBD1. J gave up 3 bases and V 6 bases, and 7 bases lay outside the gene matches. CDR3 length equals 14 residues. From germline, CDR1 is SGHVS and CDR2 FQNEAQ. The CDR3 coding sequence is TGTGCCAGCAGTAGGGACAGAGAGTACACTGAAGCTTTCTTT. Translation gives CASSRDREYTEAFF.

The chain employs TRBV6-5 and TRBJ2-7, with 7 bases matching TRBD1. Germline CDR1 reads MNHEY; CDR2 reads SVGAGI. J gave up 7 bases and V 6 bases, and 6 bases lay outside the gene matches. The CDR3 runs 12 residues. CDR3 sequence reads: CASREGAREQYF. The CDR3 DNA reads TGTGCCAGCAGAGAGGGGGCGAGAGAGCAGTACTTC.

The V call is TRBV9, the J call TRBJ1-6, with 8 positions matching TRBD1. There are 16 residues in the CDR3. Germline V gene data show CDR1 as SGDLS and CDR2 as YYNGEE. The V gene end was trimmed by 3 bases and the J gene end by 7 bases; junction bases not matched to a gene: 9. The CDR3 sequence is CASSGHGTGQNSPLHF. CDR3 bases: TGTGCCAGCAGCGGACACGGGACAGGCCAAAATTCACCCCTCCACTTT.

V is TRBV1 and J is TRBJ2-2; the tabulated D call, TRBD2, remains unverified against the DNA. TRBV1 is reported as a pseudogene. The CDR3 spans 20 residues. Written as DNA, the CDR3 is TGCACCAGCAGCCAAGGCAGGGGACTAGCGGGGGGGCCGAGCACCGGGGAGCTGTTTTTT. This sequence encodes CTSSQGRGLAGGPSTGELFF.